Included here is one TCR beta chain sequence, with context. The data originate from a study of T cell repertoires in cytomegalovirus infection. One entry per CDR3 protein results from TCRdb running MiXCR on the reads. The repertoire holds roughly 230,000 distinct CDR3 sequences, with around 6.2% as singletons. CDR3 size: 14 residues. Germline CDR1 reads DFQATT; CDR2 reads SNEGSKA (reference sequence). Trimming stripped 3 bases from V and 8 bases from J, with 19 bases between. The TCR originated in a human donor in good health (CMV status not recorded). Some clones in this sample may be carry-over from other donors' samples. Sequencing used PBMCs. The chain couples TRBV20-1 to TRBJ1-1; D might be TRBD1 (5 bases). The CDR3 region has the DNA TGCAGTGCTAGGGGTGCACCGGGGCGATGGGAAGCTTTCTTT. Its protein is CSARGAPGRWEAFF.